The 21 T cell receptor beta chains below come from one sample, sequenced in a study of T-cell memory formation after mild COVID-19. Using its own MiXCR run on the 5' RACE reads, TCRdb lists one record per CDR3 protein. The data hold roughly 170,000 distinct CDR3 sequences, with less than 20% observed a single time. The specimen was PBMCs or a T cell subset sorted from them (not recorded which). All receptors come from a man between 18 and 29 years old who had mild COVID-19 (a few samples of this study predate the infection). Cell type and time point are not known.

This clonotype was seen only a few times. The chain joins TRBV24-1 to TRBJ2-3; D may be TRBD2 (6 bases). V lost 4 bases and J lost 3, with 10 bases in between. This CDR3 comprises 14 residues. Per the germline V gene, CDR1 is KGHDR and CDR2 is SFDVKD. CDR3: CATSDPAGTDTQYF. CDR3 nucleotide sequence: TGTGCCACCAGTGACCCGGCGGGAACAGATACGCAGTATTTT.

This chain joins TRBV5-6 and TRBJ1-4, with unresolved D. V was pared by 9 bases and J by 5 bases, with 17 bases between. This CDR3 region has 14 residues. The germline CDR1 and CDR2 sequences are SGHDT and YYEEEE. This CDR3 is CATRRWRVNEKLFF. DNA of the CDR3: TGTGCCACCAGGCGTTGGAGGGTAAATGAAAAACTGTTTTTT.

This clonotype was found many times. The V gene is TRBV9, the J gene TRBJ2-1, with no clear D. V lost 5 bases, J lost 0 bases, and 9 bases lay in between. The CDR3 covers 14 residues. From germline, CDR1 is SGDLS and CDR2 YYNGEE. For the CDR3, the DNA is TGTGCCAGCAGTGAAAAGAGCTCCTACAATGAGCAGTTCTTC. Protein: CASSEKSSYNEQFF.

There are a few counts of this clonotype. The V call is TRBV4-3, the J call TRBJ1-3; D gene unclear. This CDR3 contains 16 residues. In germline, CDR1 is LGHNA, CDR2 YSLEER. Deletions cut 4 bases from V and 0 bases from J, with 13 bases between. The CDR3 here is CASSRQTEFSGNTIYF. As DNA, the CDR3 is TGCGCCAGCAGCCGACAAACAGAATTCTCTGGAAACACCATATATTTT.

The chain is built from TRBV18 and TRBJ2-7; 8 nucleotides match TRBD1. With V trimmed by 6 bases and J by 6 bases, 4 bases remained unmatched. There are 12 residues in the CDR3. Germline CDR1 and CDR2: KGHSH and LQKENI. CDR3: CASSLDRGEQYV. The DNA of the CDR3 is TGTGCCAGCTCCCTTGACAGGGGCGAGCAGTACGTC.

The V and J genes are TRBV14 and TRBJ2-5; 7 bases match TRBD1. This CDR3 spans 19 amino acids. Germline V gives CDR1 SGHDN, CDR2 FVKESK. The ends lost 4 bases at V and 3 bases at J; junction bases unmatched: 20. The CDR3 nucleotides read TGTGCCAGCAGCCCAGCCCCACAGTTTTTCAACAGGGGAGAAGAGACCCAGTACTTC. Amino acid sequence: CASSPAPQFFNRGEETQYF.

This clonotype was found a few times. The V and J genes are TRBV4-1 and TRBJ2-5, with 7 positions matching TRBD2. The CDR3 contains 16 residues. With 2 bases clipped from V and 4 bases from J, the junction kept 10 bases outside the gene matches. Germline assignment: CDR1 MGHRA and CDR2 YSYEKL. The chain's CDR3 is CASSQFGLAELETQYF. CDR3 bases: TGCGCCAGCAGCCAATTCGGTCTAGCGGAACTAGAGACCCAGTACTTC.

In DNA, the CDR3 is TGTGCCAGCAGCCGTGAGGGGAATCAGCCCCAGCATTTT. It codes for CASSREGNQPQHF. The V and J genes are TRBV2 and TRBJ1-5, with D possibly TRBD1 on 5 matching bases. Trimming took off 6 bases at V and 4 bases at J, with 10 bases between the two ends. The CDR3 covers 13 residues. Germline V gives CDR1 SNHLY, CDR2 FYNNEI.

This clonotype has more than one count but fewer than ten. The CDR3 bases are TGCAGCGTCCTAAAGCCGCGGACTAGCGGGGGGTTTAGCACAGATACGCAGTATTTT. This translates into CSVLKPRTSGGFSTDTQYF. The V gene is TRBV29-1, the J gene TRBJ2-3, with TRBD2 matching over 14 bases. J was trimmed by 0 bases and V by 6 bases; bases with no gene match: 14. This CDR3 spans 19 amino acids. CDR1 is SQVTM and CDR2 is ANQGSEA in the germline V gene.

This clonotype was observed a few times. The gene calls are TRBV4-3 and TRBJ1-4, with TRBD1 identical over 7 bases. The CDR3 is made up of 15 amino acids. The ends lost 4 bases at V and 4 bases at J; junction bases unmatched: 6. Germline V gives CDR1 LGHNA, CDR2 YSLEER. CDR3 in amino acids: CASSRGTVLNEKLFF. DNA of the CDR3: TGCGCCAGCAGCCGGGGGACAGTCCTTAATGAAAAACTGTTTTTT.

The genes are TRBV5-4 and TRBJ2-7; the match to TRBD1 covers 8 bases. The length of the CDR3 is 13 residues. V lost 5 bases to trimming and J lost 2 bases; unmatched junction nucleotides: 3. CDR1 is SGHNT and CDR2 is YYREEE in the germline V gene (reference sequence). CDR3 nucleotide sequence: TGTGCCAGCAGGCTACAGGGGGCCTACGAGCAGTACTTC. It encodes CASRLQGAYEQYF.

J is TRBJ1-5 and V is TRBV6-1; tentative D call: TRBD1 (5 bases). Trimming took 6 bases from V and 6 from J, leaving 18 bases between them. CDR3 length equals 15 residues. CDR1 and CDR2 from the germline V gene are MNHNS and SASEGT. The CDR3 DNA sequence: TGTGCCAGCAGACACAGGTCTTTGGGTGCTCAGCCCCAGCATTTT. Its translation: CASRHRSLGAQPQHF.

The chain uses TRBV9 and TRBJ1-3, with 7 nucleotides matching TRBD1. V lost 0 bases, J lost 4 bases, and 7 bases stayed unmatched. In germline, CDR1 is SGDLS, CDR2 YYNGEE. The CDR3 length is 16 residues. This CDR3 reads CASSVGGTADGNTIYF. The CDR3 DNA reads as TGTGCCAGCAGCGTAGGGGGGACAGCCGACGGAAACACCATATATTTT.

This clonotype occurred a few times. The genes are TRBV20-1 and TRBJ1-2; D unresolved. The V end lost 0 bases, the J end lost 0 bases, and 14 bases lay between the germline ends. The length of the CDR3 is 16 residues. Per the germline V gene, CDR1 is DFQATT and CDR2 is SNEGSKA (reference sequence). As DNA, the CDR3 is TGCAGTGCTAGAGATAGGGTTCGCCCCGCTAACTATGGCTACACCTTC. Its protein product is CSARDRVRPANYGYTF.

The rearrangement links TRBV5-8 to TRBJ2-3; TRBD1 agrees at 8 bases. The CDR3 is 15 residues long. J gave up 4 bases and V 2 bases, and 6 bases lay outside the gene matches. Germline CDR1 SGHTS, CDR2 YDEGEE. For the CDR3, the DNA is TGTGCCAGCAGCTTCACAGGGGGTGGGCCAGATACGCAGTATTTT. Translation gives CASSFTGGGPDTQYF.

This chain joins TRBV11-1 and TRBJ1-2, with 7 nucleotides matching TRBD1. With 0 bases clipped from V and 8 bases from J, the junction kept 6 bases outside the gene matches. The CDR3 loop spans 14 amino acids. Germline CDR1 and CDR2: SGHAT and FQDESV (reference sequence). The CDR3 region has the DNA TGTGCCAGCAGCTTAGCGACGACAGGGAGCGGCTACACCTTC. It translates to CASSLATTGSGYTF.

This clonotype was detected a few times. V and J are TRBV12-3 or TRBV12-4 and TRBJ2-5, with unresolved D. The CDR3 is 16 residues long. The germline V and J ends were trimmed by 3 bases and 1 base, with 15 bases remaining between them. The CDR3 DNA follows: TGTGCCAGCAGTTTGTACAGCTCAACAAGCCAAGAGACCCAGTACTTC. Translated: CASSLYSSTSQETQYF.

This clonotype was seen ten or more times. The V call is TRBV5-1, the J call TRBJ2-5; 7 bases fit TRBD2. The germline V gene encodes CDR1 SGHRS and CDR2 YFSETQ. V lost 1 base and J lost 5; bases outside the gene matches: 2. The CDR3 runs to 13 residues. Here the CDR3 reads CASSLSGGETQYF. CDR3 DNA: TGCGCCAGCAGCTTGTCCGGGGGGGAGACCCAGTACTTC.

The chain combines TRBV7-6 with TRBJ2-3; 7 bases match TRBD1. J was trimmed by 2 bases and V by 7 bases; bases with no gene match: 6. Germline V lookup: CDR1 SGHVS, CDR2 FNYEAQ. CDR3 size: 14 residues. The CDR3 region has the DNA TGTGCCAGCACCGGGACAGAAATCACAGATACGCAGTATTTT. It codes for CASTGTEITDTQYF. Combining the CDR3 with reference TRBV7-6 and TRBJ2-3 gives the whole variable domain GAGVSQSPRYKVTKRGQDVALRCDPISGHVSLYWYRQALGQGPEFLTYFNYEAQQDKSGLPNDRFSAERPEGSISTLTIQRTEQRDSAMYRCASTGTEITDTQYFGPGTRLTVL.

In its sample, this clonotype was seen many times. The chain is built from TRBV7-2 and TRBJ1-4, with D tentatively TRBD1 (5 bases). Per the germline V gene, CDR1 is SGHTA and CDR2 is FQGNSA. The CDR3 spans 15 residues. V shed 5 bases and J shed 7 bases, with 17 bases lying between them. The CDR3 nucleotides read TGTGCCAGCAGCCCCAGACCAACCCAGGGTGAAAAACTGTTTTTT. Its protein is CASSPRPTQGEKLFF.

The chain couples TRBV5-1 to TRBJ1-1; TRBD1 matches at 8 bases. V shed 0 bases, J shed 5 bases, and the junction held 12 bases outside the gene matches. The CDR3 runs to 17 residues. The germline CDR1 and CDR2 sequences are SGHRS and YFSETQ. The CDR3 loop is CASSLVILQGAGTEAFF. The CDR3 region has the DNA TGCGCCAGCAGCTTGGTAATCCTTCAGGGGGCAGGGACTGAAGCTTTCTTT.